Following are 8 T cell receptor beta chains from one sample sequenced in a study of response to subunit inactivated influenza vaccine. TCRdb ran MiXCR on the RT-PCR reads and lists one entry per CDR3 protein. This sample has about 500,000 distinct CDR3 sequences, with more than 15% found just once. This sample comprised CD4+ T cells sorted from PBMCs, obtained roughly 24 months after vaccination. The source is a man aged 45 to 70 who received an inactivated influenza vaccine.

The J gene is TRBJ2-7, the V gene TRBV20-1; possibly TRBD1 or TRBD2 for D (5 bases each). The germline V gene encodes CDR1 DFQATT and CDR2 SNEGSKA (reference sequence). The CDR3 runs to 13 residues. Between the trimmed V and J ends, which lost 4 bases and 6 bases, there was a span of 16 bases. The CDR3 DNA is TGCAGTGCTACCAGGGACCTGGCTCGCGAGCAGTACTTC. Translating gives CSATRDLAREQYF.

This clonotype was observed a handful of times. The chain has TRBV20-1 and TRBJ2-1; 9 bases agree with TRBD1. The CDR3 loop spans 13 amino acids. Trimming at V came to 5 bases and at J to 9 bases, leaving 8 bases not matched to a gene. From germline, CDR1 is DFQATT and CDR2 SNEGSKA (reference sequence). The CDR3 is CSAPGQGSPEQFF. CDR3 bases: TGCAGTGCTCCCGGACAGGGGTCACCTGAGCAGTTCTTC.

The chain couples TRBV20-1 to TRBJ1-5; D remains ambiguous. The CDR3 contains 15 residues. The germline V gene has CDR1 DFQATT and CDR2 SNEGSKA (reference sequence). The V end lost 5 bases, the J end lost 1 base, and 15 bases lay between the germline ends. The CDR3 loop is CSASRPKRSNQPQHF. The DNA of the CDR3 is TGCAGTGCTTCCCGTCCTAAACGGAGCAATCAGCCCCAGCATTTT.

The sample holds one count of this clonotype. A read error is possible here, since a much larger clone lies one base away. CDR3 sequence: CASSLGSGLYTIYF. The DNA for the CDR3 is TGTGCCAGCAGCCTTGGGTCGGGGCTGTACACCATATATTTT. This chain uses TRBV7-2 with TRBJ1-3; D possibly corresponds to TRBD1 (5 bases). Germline V CDR1 and CDR2: SGHTA, FQGNSA. V lost 5 bases, J lost 8 bases, and 16 bases lay in between. The CDR3 runs to 14 residues.

This clonotype was detected only a few times. The chain carries TRBV12-3 or TRBV12-4 and TRBJ1-6; D not certain. The CDR3 loop spans 13 amino acids. The V end lost 3 bases, the J end lost 9 bases, and 9 bases lay between the germline ends. This CDR3 is CASSFRSPSPLHF. The CDR3 nucleotides read TGTGCCAGCAGTTTTCGCTCCCCTTCACCCCTCCACTTT.

This clonotype has more than one count but fewer than ten. The V gene is TRBV11-1, the J gene TRBJ1-1; 7 bases align to TRBD1. Germline V lookup: CDR1 SGHAT, CDR2 FQDESV (reference sequence). V was clipped by 2 bases and J by 4 bases; unmatched bases: 4. The CDR3 is 14 amino acids. CDR3 coding DNA: TGTGCCAGCAGCTTACTCGGGACAGTCACTGAAGCTTTCTTT. Its protein product is CASSLLGTVTEAFF.

The J gene is TRBJ2-2, the V gene TRBV15; no definite D call. The CDR3 totals 11 residues. V was trimmed by 4 bases and J by 5 bases, leaving 2 bases between them. Per the germline V gene, CDR1 is LNHNV and CDR2 is YYDKDF (reference sequence). In nucleotides, the CDR3 is TGTGCCACCAGCATTACCGGGGAGCTGTTTTTT. Its protein is CATSITGELFF.

The chain employs TRBV6-1 and TRBJ2-7, with D tentatively TRBD1 or TRBD2 (5 bases each). The CDR3 is 15 amino acids. Germline assignment: CDR1 MNHNS and CDR2 SASEGT. Trimming shortened V by 6 bases and J by 2 bases, and 17 bases separated the two germline ends. The CDR3 spells CASRLGPAKTYEQYF. The CDR3 coding sequence is TGTGCCAGCAGGTTGGGACCCGCGAAGACCTACGAGCAGTACTTC.